These 21 T cell receptor beta chains share one sample of origin, sequenced in a study of beta chain features in type 1 diabetes. Expressed TCRB transcripts were sequenced, since all the RNA that had been isolated was reverse transcribed. Clones were read by immunoSEQ multiplex PCR, and TCRdb kept only the in-frame ones, dropping some. The sample holds 200,000 to 250,000 clones, roughly a tenth seen once. Sample: central memory CD4+ T cells from blood. These receptors originate from a man aged 18 to 30 in good health.

A few counts support this clone. This chain uses TRBV11-2 with TRBJ1-1; 9 bases are a match to TRBD1. V gave up 1 base and J gave up 2 bases; unmatched junction bases: 11. This CDR3 has 18 residues. CDR1 is SGHAT, CDR2 FQNNGV, per germline. The CDR3 region has the DNA TGTGCCAGCAGCTTAGGGTATGGGACAGGGAGAATAAACACTGAAGCTTTCTTT. Protein product: CASSLGYGTGRINTEAFF. Combining the CDR3 with reference TRBV11-2 and TRBJ1-1 gives the whole variable domain EAGVAQSPRYKIIEKRQSVAFWCNPISGHATLYWYQQILGQGPKLLIQFQNNGVVDDSQLPKDRFSAERLKGVDSTLKIQPAKLEDSAVYLCASSLGYGTGRINTEAFFGQGTRLTVV.

This clone has only a few counts. This chain uses TRBV25-1 with TRBJ2-1, with 15 bases aligning to TRBD2. V trimming: 5 bases; J trimming: 1 base; junction bases outside the gene matches: 3. Germline CDR1 and CDR2: MGHDK and SYGVNS. CDR3 length: 17 residues. CDR3 sequence: CASSSGTSGRSYNEQFF. As DNA, the CDR3 is TGTGCCAGCAGTTCGGGGACTAGCGGGAGGTCCTACAATGAGCAGTTCTTC.

In its sample, this clone was seen a few times. This sequence joins TRBV5-6 and TRBJ2-2; D unresolved. V was clipped by 6 bases and J by 0 bases, with 12 bases between them. The germline V gene encodes CDR1 SGHDT and CDR2 YYEEEE. The CDR3 is 15 amino acids. The CDR3 DNA is TGTGCCAGCATTTGGTTGGCGGCGAACACCGGGGAGCTGTTTTTT. It codes for CASIWLAANTGELFF. The full variable domain, completed using reference TRBV5-6 and TRBJ2-2, is DAGVTQSPTHLIKTRGQQVTLRCSPKSGHDTVSWYQQALGQGPQFIFQYYEEEERQRGNFPDRFSGHQFPNYSSELNVNALLLGDSALYLCASIWLAANTGELFFGEGSRLTVL.

In its sample, this clone was seen a few times. The chain has TRBV11-2 and TRBJ2-3; 8 positions agree with TRBD2. Germline lookup yields CDR1 SGHAT and CDR2 FQNNGV. This CDR3 comprises 16 residues. The V gene end was trimmed by 4 bases and the J gene end by 0 bases; junction bases not matched to a gene: 6. The CDR3 is CASSSWTSSSTDTQYF. CDR3 in DNA: TGTGCCAGCAGCTCCTGGACTAGCTCAAGCACAGATACGCAGTATTTT.

The chain couples TRBV30 to TRBJ2-7; D ambiguous. CDR1 is GTSNPN, CDR2 SVGIG, per germline (reference sequence). V was trimmed by 1 base and J by 7 bases, leaving 8 bases between them. This CDR3 has 11 amino acids. CDR3 nucleotide sequence: TGTGCCTGGAGTGCCGAGAGGGAGCAGTACTTC. Its translation: CAWSAEREQYF.

This chain joins TRBV5-4 and TRBJ2-7, with TRBD2 identical over 16 bases. Per germline, CDR1 SGHNT and CDR2 YYREEE (reference sequence). Trimming removed 4 bases from V and 7 bases from J; junction bases left unmatched: 11. The CDR3 contains 17 residues. DNA of the CDR3: TGTGCCAGCAGCCAGACCGGGACTAGCGGGAGGGCCAGGGAGCAGTACTTC. It encodes CASSQTGTSGRAREQYF.

This sequence joins TRBV10-2 and TRBJ1-2; 8 nucleotides agree with TRBD1. CDR3 size: 12 residues. Trimming cost V 8 bases and J 5 bases; bases outside gene matches: 4. CDR1 is WSHSY and CDR2 is SAAADI in the germline V gene. Written as DNA, the CDR3 is TGCGCCAGCGGTACAGGGGGTTATGGCTACACCTTC. It encodes CASGTGGYGYTF.

V is TRBV7-9 and J is TRBJ2-7; D unclear. The V gene's germline CDR1 is SEHNR and CDR2 FQNEAQ (reference sequence). Between the trimmed V and J ends, which lost 5 bases and 2 bases, there was a span of 13 bases. The CDR3 contains 14 residues. As DNA, the CDR3 is TGTGCCAGCAGCCGAGGACGAAATCCCTACGAGCAGTACTTC. Protein product: CASSRGRNPYEQYF. The full variable domain, in which reference TRBV7-9 and TRBJ2-7 provide the parts outside the CDR3, is DTGVSQNPRHKITKRGQNVTFRCDPISEHNRLYWYRQTLGQGPEFLTYFQNEAQLEKSRLLSDRFSAERPKGSFSTLEIQRTEQGDSAMYLCASSRGRNPYEQYFGPGTRLTVT.

The chain recombines TRBV12-5 with TRBJ2-1, with 14 bases matching TRBD2. CDR1 LGHNT and CDR2 FRNRAP come from the germline V gene. V shed 4 bases and J 8 bases; nucleotides not matched to a gene: 4. This CDR3 region has 15 residues. The CDR3 DNA reads TGTGCTAGTGGTTGGGGACTAGCGGGAGACCATGAGCAGTTCTTC. Encoded protein: CASGWGLAGDHEQFF.

A few counts support this clone. V is TRBV27 and J is TRBJ2-1; 9 bases are shared with TRBD2. This CDR3 comprises 16 residues. Germline assignment: CDR1 MNHEY and CDR2 SMNVEV (reference sequence). J was trimmed by 7 bases and V by 3 bases; bases with no gene match: 10. The chain's CDR3 is CASSLAITSGPNEQFF. The CDR3 DNA sequence: TGTGCCAGCAGTTTGGCCATCACTAGCGGGCCTAATGAGCAGTTCTTC.

This chain joins TRBV9 and TRBJ2-1; D assignment may be TRBD1 or TRBD2 (5 bases each). Deletions cut 1 base from V and 4 bases from J, with 12 bases between. Germline V CDR1 and CDR2: SGDLS, YYNGEE. The CDR3 is made up of 15 amino acids. CDR3 DNA sequence: TGTGCCAGCAGCGTATTGGGGGTGGGGTACAATGAGCAGTTCTTC. The encoded protein is CASSVLGVGYNEQFF.

As regards this clone: This probably arose from a read error, given a far larger clone one base away. This chain links TRBV29-1 with TRBJ2-7; D may be TRBD1 (5 bases). Germline lookup yields CDR1 SQVTM and CDR2 ANQGSEA. This CDR3 region has 12 residues. V was shortened by 4 bases and J by 3 bases, with 10 bases between the two germline ends. The CDR3 DNA reads as TGCAGCGTTGGAGACAGCCGCTACGAGCAGTACTTC. This gives the protein CSVGDSRYEQYF.

This clone was seen repeatedly, ten times or more. V usage is TRBV9 and J usage is TRBJ2-3, with 7 nucleotides matching TRBD1. The CDR3 loop spans 15 amino acids. Trimming at V came to 3 bases and at J to 0 bases, leaving 4 bases not matched to a gene. CDR1 and CDR2 from the germline V gene are SGDLS and YYNGEE. DNA of the CDR3: TGTGCCAGCAGCGGAGGGACAGTTAGCACAGATACGCAGTATTTT. Its translation: CASSGGTVSTDTQYF. Complete variable domain (other parts from reference TRBV9 and TRBJ2-3): DSGVTQTPKHLITATGQRVTLRCSPRSGDLSVYWYQQSLDQGLQFLIQYYNGEERAKGNILERFSAQQFPDLHSELNLSSLELGDSALYFCASSGGTVSTDTQYFGPGTRLTVL.

This clone turned up a few times. CDR3 DNA: TGTGCCAGCTCACCTTTCGGCCAACCCTACGAGCAGTACTTC. This gives the protein CASSPFGQPYEQYF. The gene calls are TRBV18 and TRBJ2-7, with unresolved D. This CDR3 has 14 amino acids. V was cut by 3 bases and J by 2 bases, with 11 bases left in between. Germline CDR1 reads KGHSH; CDR2 reads LQKENI. Using reference TRBV18 and TRBJ2-7 for the parts outside the CDR3, the full variable domain is NAGVMQNPRHLVRRRGQEARLRCSPMKGHSHVYWYRQLPEEGLKFMVYLQKENIIDESGMPKERFSAEFPKEGPSILRIQQVVRGDSAAYFCASSPFGQPYEQYFGPGTRLTVT.

This clone came up many times. The sample holds other DNA sequences that translate to the same CDR3. The chain links TRBV14 to TRBJ2-7; TRBD1 might be the D (6 bases). Per germline, CDR1 SGHDN and CDR2 FVKESK. The CDR3 has 15 residues. The V end lost 0 bases, the J end lost 2 bases, and 11 bases lay between the germline ends. The CDR3 region is CASSQDRGQTYEQYF. DNA for the CDR3: TGTGCCAGCAGCCAAGATCGTGGACAGACCTACGAGCAGTACTTC.

As regards this clone: The same CDR3 is also encoded by other DNA sequences in this sample. The rearrangement uses TRBV30 and TRBJ1-4, with no clear D. Per the germline V gene, CDR1 is GTSNPN and CDR2 is SVGIG (reference sequence). The CDR3 loop spans 12 amino acids. V lost 8 bases and J 8 bases, leaving 15 bases between the germline ends. In nucleotides, the CDR3 is TGTGCCCACTCCCCTACAGAGGAAAAACTGTTTTTT. Translated, it gives CAHSPTEEKLFF. Complete variable domain (other parts from reference TRBV30 and TRBJ1-4): SQTIHQWPATLVQPVGSPLSLECTVEGTSNPNLYWYRQAAGRGLQLLFYSVGIGQISSEVPQNLSASRPQDRQFILSSKKLLLSDSGFYLCAHSPTEEKLFFGSGTQLSVL.

J is TRBJ2-2 and V is TRBV10-2, with 7 positions matching TRBD2. From germline, CDR1 is WSHSY and CDR2 SAAADI. V shed 7 bases, J shed 3 bases, and the junction held 8 bases outside the gene matches. The CDR3 length is 15 residues. CDR3 sequence (DNA): TGCGCCAGCAAATCCCGGGACTACTACACCGGGGAGCTGTTTTTT. Translated: CASKSRDYYTGELFF.

This clone was seen ten or more times. Different DNA sequences within this sample yield the same CDR3. The CDR3 DNA is TGCAGCGCCAAGGACGGTGGTGGGCAGTACTTC. Translation: CSAKDGGGQYF. The genes are TRBV29-1 and TRBJ2-7; D gene unclear. Trimming removed 7 bases at V and 9 bases at J, with 16 bases between. The CDR3 contains 11 residues. CDR1 is SQVTM and CDR2 is ANQGSEA in the germline V gene.

This clone was counted a few times. V gene TRBV4-3 combines with J gene TRBJ2-2, with D unresolved. Germline loops: CDR1 LGHNA, CDR2 YSLEER. The CDR3 has 15 residues. Trimming took 4 bases from V and 5 from J, leaving 14 bases between them. The CDR3 loop reads CASSLIGFGTGELFF. The DNA for the CDR3 is TGCGCCAGCAGCCTAATTGGGTTTGGGACCGGGGAGCTGTTTTTT.

J is TRBJ2-5 and V is TRBV29-1, with D perhaps TRBD1 (6 bases). Trimming took off 8 bases at V and 1 base at J, with 11 bases between the two ends. The CDR3 extends over 12 amino acids. The germline gives CDR1 SQVTM, CDR2 ANQGSEA. This chain's CDR3 is CSSRQAQETQYF. For the CDR3, the DNA is TGCAGCTCCCGACAGGCCCAAGAGACCCAGTACTTC.

This clone occurred a few times. The J gene is TRBJ2-7, the V gene TRBV15; D assignment may be TRBD1 or TRBD2 (5 bases each). V dropped 1 base and J dropped 0 bases, with 13 bases sitting between them. This CDR3 region has 16 residues. Germline CDR1 is LNHNV and CDR2 is YYDKDF (reference sequence). CDR3 in amino acids: CATSRVGQGPSYEQYF. CDR3 sequence (DNA): TGTGCCACCAGCAGAGTGGGCCAGGGACCCTCCTACGAGCAGTACTTC.